The T cell receptor (beta chain) under discussion was sequenced for a study of blood T cell repertoires in COVID-19. Study as a whole: Some COVID-19 samples were acute and others convalescent; all came from the United States, Italy and Spain.

This table comes from immunoSEQ multiplex PCR, and its TCRdb copy is limited to in-frame clones, with some not included. The table shows nearly 400,000 clones, with roughly 91% occurring only once. Participants, about 18 to 100 years old, spanned more than 20 US areas. Participant reports of clinical history set cohort assignment. This clone was seen once. V lost 0 bases to trimming and J lost 4 bases; unmatched junction nucleotides: 7. Per germline, CDR1 KGHDR and CDR2 SFDVKD. The length of the CDR3 is 17 residues. The V and J genes are TRBV24-1 and TRBJ2-1, with 8 nucleotides matching TRBD2. The sequencing input was PBMCs or T cells enriched from blood (not recorded which). This clonotype was obtained from a woman aged 25 to 45 who had recovered from COVID-19. CDR3 coding DNA: TGTGCCACCAGTGATTTGCGGGAGGGGCGAACTTACAATGAGCAGTTCTTC. Protein sequence: CATSDLREGRTYNEQFF.